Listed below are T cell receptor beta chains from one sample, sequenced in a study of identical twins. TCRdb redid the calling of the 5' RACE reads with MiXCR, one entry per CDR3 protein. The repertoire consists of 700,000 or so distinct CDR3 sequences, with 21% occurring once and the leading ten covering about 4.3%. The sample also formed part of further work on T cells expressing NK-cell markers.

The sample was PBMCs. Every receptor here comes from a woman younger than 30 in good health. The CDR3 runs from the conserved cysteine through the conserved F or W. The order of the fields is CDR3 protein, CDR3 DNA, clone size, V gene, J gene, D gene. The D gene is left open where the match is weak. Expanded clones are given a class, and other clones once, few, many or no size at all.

cdr3_aa: CASSEARDTQYF
cdr3_nt: TGTGCCAGCAGTGAAGCTAGAGATACGCAGTATTTT
clone_size: few
v_call: TRBV6-1
j_call: TRBJ2-3
d_call: .

cdr3_aa: CASSSGRRETQYF
cdr3_nt: TGTGCCAGCAGTAGCGGGAGGAGAGAGACCCAGTACTTC
clone_size: few
v_call: TRBV2
j_call: TRBJ2-5
d_call: TRBD2

cdr3_aa: CASSHPSSMGSNTGELFF
cdr3_nt: TGTGCCAGCAGCCATCCGTCTTCCATGGGATCGAACACCGGGGAGCTGTTTTTT
clone_size: .
v_call: TRBV11-1
j_call: TRBJ2-2
d_call: .

cdr3_aa: CASSISGGSTDTQYF
cdr3_nt: TGCGCCAGCAGCATAAGCGGGGGTAGCACAGATACGCAGTATTTT
clone_size: .
v_call: TRBV10-1
j_call: TRBJ2-3
d_call: TRBD2

cdr3_aa: CSVQYLGTYEQYF
cdr3_nt: TGCAGCGTACAGTACCTCGGAACCTACGAGCAGTACTTC
clone_size: .
v_call: TRBV29-1
j_call: TRBJ2-7
d_call: .

cdr3_aa: CACRRGTYNEQFF
cdr3_nt: TGTGCCTGCCGCAGGGGGACCTACAATGAGCAGTTCTTC
clone_size: many
v_call: TRBV30
j_call: TRBJ2-1
d_call: TRBD1

cdr3_aa: CSATTNYEQYF
cdr3_nt: TGCAGTGCTACTACTAACTACGAGCAGTACTTC
clone_size: few
v_call: TRBV20-1
j_call: TRBJ2-7
d_call: .

cdr3_aa: CSVGGTVLQETQYF
cdr3_nt: TGCAGCGTTGGCGGGACAGTCCTCCAAGAGACCCAGTACTTC
clone_size: few
v_call: TRBV29-1
j_call: TRBJ2-5
d_call: .

cdr3_aa: CASSSGGTQHNSPLHF
cdr3_nt: TGCGCCAGCAGCTCAGGGGGGACGCAGCATAATTCACCCCTCCACTTT
clone_size: .
v_call: TRBV5-1
j_call: TRBJ1-6
d_call: TRBD1

cdr3_aa: CASSPRTSGRAEQFF
cdr3_nt: TGTGCCAGCAGTCCGAGGACTAGCGGGAGGGCTGAGCAGTTCTTC
clone_size: few
v_call: TRBV27
j_call: TRBJ2-1
d_call: TRBD2

cdr3_aa: CASSQDPSGSVNEQFF
cdr3_nt: TGCGCCAGCAGCCAAGATCCTAGCGGGAGCGTGAATGAGCAGTTCTTC
clone_size: .
v_call: TRBV4-3
j_call: TRBJ2-1
d_call: TRBD2

cdr3_aa: CASSWIGDYNEQFF
cdr3_nt: TGTGCCAGCAGTTGGATAGGTGACTACAATGAGCAGTTCTTC
clone_size: .
v_call: TRBV12-3/TRBV12-4
j_call: TRBJ2-1
d_call: .

cdr3_aa: CASSSLGVIAKNIQYF
cdr3_nt: TGTGCCAGCAGCTCCCTGGGGGTCATAGCCAAAAACATTCAGTACTTC
clone_size: few
v_call: TRBV5-6
j_call: TRBJ2-4
d_call: .

cdr3_aa: CASSFGENYEQYF
cdr3_nt: TGTGCCAGCAGCTTTGGTGAAAACTACGAGCAGTACTTC
clone_size: few
v_call: TRBV11-3
j_call: TRBJ2-7
d_call: .

cdr3_aa: CASSLERVGTQYF
cdr3_nt: TGTGCCAGCAGTTTAGAACGGGTTGGGACCCAGTACTTC
clone_size: few
v_call: TRBV12-3/TRBV12-4
j_call: TRBJ2-5
d_call: .

cdr3_aa: CASRVGVGTQYF
cdr3_nt: TGTGCCAGCCGCGTCGGAGTGGGGACCCAGTACTTC
clone_size: .
v_call: TRBV7-9
j_call: TRBJ2-5
d_call: .

cdr3_aa: CASSQTISYEQYF
cdr3_nt: TGTGCCAGCAGCCAAACCATCTCCTACGAGCAGTACTTC
clone_size: many
v_call: TRBV3-1
j_call: TRBJ2-7
d_call: .

cdr3_aa: CASAPGGTSVSYEQYF
cdr3_nt: TGTGCCAGCGCCCCCGGAGGGACTAGCGTATCCTACGAGCAGTACTTC
clone_size: few
v_call: TRBV6-1
j_call: TRBJ2-7
d_call: TRBD2

cdr3_aa: CSARGETETQYF
cdr3_nt: TGCAGTGCTAGAGGGGAGACGGAGACCCAGTACTTC
clone_size: .
v_call: TRBV20-1
j_call: TRBJ2-5
d_call: .

cdr3_aa: CASSGVGTWRETQYF
cdr3_nt: TGTGCCAGCAGTGGAGTAGGGACCTGGCGGGAGACCCAGTACTTC
clone_size: .
v_call: TRBV21-1
j_call: TRBJ2-5
d_call: .

cdr3_aa: CASSFEIQNTEAFF
cdr3_nt: TGTGCCAGCAGCTTCGAGATTCAGAACACTGAAGCTTTCTTT
clone_size: .
v_call: TRBV11-2
j_call: TRBJ1-1
d_call: .

cdr3_aa: CACSLLPGPEGTYEQYF
cdr3_nt: TGTGCCTGCAGCCTATTACCGGGCCCTGAGGGGACCTACGAGCAGTACTTC
clone_size: once
v_call: TRBV3-1
j_call: TRBJ2-7
d_call: .

cdr3_aa: CASSLSSGSAHEQYF
cdr3_nt: TGCGCCAGCAGCCTTTCTAGCGGGAGCGCCCACGAGCAGTACTTC
clone_size: many
v_call: TRBV5-1
j_call: TRBJ2-7
d_call: TRBD2

cdr3_aa: CSARSSSNEQFF
cdr3_nt: TGCAGCGCCCGAAGTAGTTCCAATGAGCAGTTCTTC
clone_size: many
v_call: TRBV29-1
j_call: TRBJ2-1
d_call: .

cdr3_aa: CASSGRDRGYYEQYF
cdr3_nt: TGTGCCAGCAGCGGAAGAGACAGGGGGTACTACGAGCAGTACTTC
clone_size: once
v_call: TRBV9
j_call: TRBJ2-7
d_call: TRBD1

cdr3_aa: CASSEGPIAYNEQFF
cdr3_nt: TGTGCCAGCAGCGAAGGACCAATCGCGTACAATGAGCAGTTCTTC
clone_size: few
v_call: TRBV7-9
j_call: TRBJ2-1
d_call: .

cdr3_aa: CAIGRGSNEQFF
cdr3_nt: TGTGCCATCGGCCGTGGGAGCAATGAGCAGTTCTTC
clone_size: once
v_call: TRBV10-3
j_call: TRBJ2-1
d_call: .

cdr3_aa: CASSDRSNQPQHF
cdr3_nt: TGTGCCAGCAGCGACCGGAGCAATCAGCCCCAGCATTTT
clone_size: .
v_call: TRBV6-5
j_call: TRBJ1-5
d_call: .

cdr3_aa: CAISGPTGGPYGYTF
cdr3_nt: TGTGCCATCAGTGGTCCGACAGGGGGTCCCTATGGCTACACCTTC
clone_size: many
v_call: TRBV10-3
j_call: TRBJ1-2
d_call: TRBD1

cdr3_aa: CASSIAGALVPQHF
cdr3_nt: TGTGCCAGTAGTATTGCGGGAGCCCTTGTGCCCCAGCATTTT
clone_size: .
v_call: TRBV19
j_call: TRBJ1-5
d_call: .

cdr3_aa: CASIRTFSSYEQYF
cdr3_nt: TGTGCCAGCATACGGACTTTTAGCTCCTACGAGCAGTACTTC
clone_size: few
v_call: TRBV6-2/TRBV6-3
j_call: TRBJ2-7
d_call: .

cdr3_aa: CASSPGTSGGYGEQFF
cdr3_nt: TGTGCCAGCAGCCCCGGGACTAGCGGGGGGTACGGTGAGCAGTTCTTC
clone_size: many
v_call: TRBV6-1
j_call: TRBJ2-1
d_call: TRBD2

cdr3_aa: CASSEGLSGTGRYNEQFF
cdr3_nt: TGTGCCAGCAGTGAAGGGCTGTCCGGGACAGGGCGCTACAATGAGCAGTTCTTC
clone_size: many
v_call: TRBV2
j_call: TRBJ2-1
d_call: TRBD1

cdr3_aa: CASSFTAGGPNEQFF
cdr3_nt: TGTGCCAGCAGTTTTACGGCGGGAGGGCCCAATGAGCAGTTCTTC
clone_size: .
v_call: TRBV12-3/TRBV12-4
j_call: TRBJ2-1
d_call: TRBD2

cdr3_aa: CSAVDGRHGELFF
cdr3_nt: TGCAGTGCCGTAGACGGGCGCCACGGGGAGCTGTTTTTT
clone_size: .
v_call: TRBV20-1
j_call: TRBJ2-2
d_call: .

cdr3_aa: CASSYVILDTQYF
cdr3_nt: TGTGCCAGTAGTTACGTTATCCTAGATACGCAGTATTTT
clone_size: few
v_call: TRBV19
j_call: TRBJ2-3
d_call: .

cdr3_aa: CASSLVENIQYF
cdr3_nt: TGTGCCAGCAGTTTGGTGGAAAACATTCAGTACTTC
clone_size: few
v_call: TRBV12-3/TRBV12-4
j_call: TRBJ2-4
d_call: .

cdr3_aa: CSERTAMNTEAFF
cdr3_nt: TGCAGCGAAAGGACAGCAATGAACACTGAAGCTTTCTTT
clone_size: once
v_call: TRBV20-1
j_call: TRBJ1-1
d_call: .

cdr3_aa: CAISESGEGPNEQYF
cdr3_nt: TGTGCCATCAGTGAGTCGGGGGAGGGCCCAAACGAGCAGTACTTC
clone_size: .
v_call: TRBV10-3
j_call: TRBJ2-7
d_call: TRBD2

cdr3_aa: CASRPGHSNQPQHF
cdr3_nt: TGTGCCAGCCGCCCGGGGCATAGCAATCAGCCCCAGCATTTT
clone_size: many
v_call: TRBV6-2/TRBV6-3
j_call: TRBJ1-5
d_call: .

cdr3_aa: CSARASGFRNTGELFF
cdr3_nt: TGCAGTGCTAGAGCCTCAGGGTTTCGGAACACCGGGGAGCTGTTTTTT
clone_size: few
v_call: TRBV20-1
j_call: TRBJ2-2
d_call: .

cdr3_aa: CASSLGLTETDTQYF
cdr3_nt: TGTGCCAGCAGTTTAGGTTTGACAGAAACAGATACGCAGTATTTT
clone_size: few
v_call: TRBV12-3/TRBV12-4
j_call: TRBJ2-3
d_call: .

cdr3_aa: CASGGGGAMTDTQYF
cdr3_nt: TGTGCCAGCGGGGGCGGGGGGGCCATGACAGATACGCAGTATTTT
clone_size: .
v_call: TRBV12-3/TRBV12-4
j_call: TRBJ2-3
d_call: TRBD2

cdr3_aa: CASSGDREGRGYGYTF
cdr3_nt: TGCGCCAGCAGCGGGGACAGGGAGGGACGCGGCTATGGCTACACCTTC
clone_size: .
v_call: TRBV5-1
j_call: TRBJ1-2
d_call: TRBD1

cdr3_aa: CSARDTSGKSSYNEQFF
cdr3_nt: TGCAGTGCTAGAGATACTAGCGGTAAAAGCTCCTACAATGAGCAGTTCTTC
clone_size: few
v_call: TRBV20-1
j_call: TRBJ2-1
d_call: TRBD2

cdr3_aa: CSAGGADTGELFF
cdr3_nt: TGCAGTGCGGGGGGCGCCGACACCGGGGAGCTGTTTTTT
clone_size: .
v_call: TRBV20-1
j_call: TRBJ2-2
d_call: .

cdr3_aa: CSAYPGETEAFF
cdr3_nt: TGCAGTGCTTACCCAGGGGAGACTGAAGCTTTCTTT
clone_size: many
v_call: TRBV20-1
j_call: TRBJ1-1
d_call: .

cdr3_aa: CSASPTSRSSYEQYF
cdr3_nt: TGCAGTGCTAGTCCCACTAGCAGAAGCTCCTACGAGCAGTACTTC
clone_size: few
v_call: TRBV20-1
j_call: TRBJ2-7
d_call: .

cdr3_aa: CASSLMVSYNEQFF
cdr3_nt: TGTGCCAGCAGCTTAATGGTCTCCTACAATGAGCAGTTCTTC
clone_size: few
v_call: TRBV7-2
j_call: TRBJ2-1
d_call: .

cdr3_aa: CASSYETSWRDTQYF
cdr3_nt: TGTGCCAGCAGTTACGAGACTAGCTGGAGGGATACGCAGTATTTT
clone_size: .
v_call: TRBV6-2/TRBV6-3
j_call: TRBJ2-3
d_call: TRBD2

cdr3_aa: CAIRAANTDTQYF
cdr3_nt: TGTGCCATCAGGGCAGCGAATACAGATACGCAGTATTTT
clone_size: .
v_call: TRBV10-3
j_call: TRBJ2-3
d_call: .

cdr3_aa: CSASTGLQPQHF
cdr3_nt: TGCAGTGCCTCGACAGGACTGCAGCCCCAGCATTTT
clone_size: few
v_call: TRBV20-1
j_call: TRBJ1-5
d_call: .

cdr3_aa: CSARGTGVAEQYF
cdr3_nt: TGCAGTGCTAGAGGGACAGGGGTAGCCGAGCAGTACTTC
clone_size: .
v_call: TRBV20-1
j_call: TRBJ2-7
d_call: TRBD1

cdr3_aa: CASSSQASWEGLGQFF
cdr3_nt: TGTGCCAGCAGCTCCCAGGCGAGCTGGGAGGGCCTGGGTCAGTTCTTC
clone_size: .
v_call: TRBV5-6
j_call: TRBJ2-1
d_call: TRBD2

cdr3_aa: CSYILFTSGSYEQYF
cdr3_nt: TGCAGCTACATCCTCTTTACTAGCGGGAGTTACGAGCAGTACTTC
clone_size: many
v_call: TRBV20-1
j_call: TRBJ2-7
d_call: TRBD2

cdr3_aa: CASRWGNYGYTF
cdr3_nt: TGTGCCAGCAGATGGGGTAACTATGGCTACACCTTC
clone_size: many
v_call: TRBV6-5
j_call: TRBJ1-2
d_call: .

cdr3_aa: CSVARELNTEAFF
cdr3_nt: TGCAGCGTTGCCCGGGAGTTGAACACTGAAGCTTTCTTT
clone_size: few
v_call: TRBV29-1
j_call: TRBJ1-1
d_call: .

cdr3_aa: CASSAGLQLWATQYF
cdr3_nt: TGTGCCAGCAGCGCGGGACTTCAACTGTGGGCCACGCAGTATTTT
clone_size: .
v_call: TRBV5-5
j_call: TRBJ2-3
d_call: .

cdr3_aa: CSAEGLRNEQFF
cdr3_nt: TGCAGTGCAGAAGGACTAAGGAATGAGCAGTTCTTC
clone_size: many
v_call: TRBV20-1
j_call: TRBJ2-1
d_call: .